One sample yielded the 2 T cell receptor beta chains listed below, sequenced in a study of PD-1 blockade in classical Hodgkin lymphoma. All trial patients relapsed after autologous stem cell transplantation. Sequenced by immunoSEQ multiplex PCR; TCRdb stores in-frame clones only, minus some. Among 35,000 to 45,000 clones listed, 60% to 80% were seen once. Sample: peripheral blood mononuclear cells (PBMCs), taken before the second cycle of nivolumab. The origin of the receptors is a human donor with classical Hodgkin lymphoma.

The gene calls are TRBV2 and TRBJ1-5, with D perhaps matching TRBD1 (5 bases). Germline CDR1 SNHLY, CDR2 FYNNEI. Trimming pared 0 bases from V and 2 bases from J, leaving 17 bases between. This CDR3 has 18 amino acids. This CDR3 reads CASSEAGAGFSGNQPQHF. The DNA for the CDR3 is TGTGCCAGCAGTGAAGCTGGGGCAGGGTTTTCGGGCAATCAGCCCCAGCATTTT. Complete variable domain (other parts from reference TRBV2 and TRBJ1-5): EPEVTQTPSHQVTQMGQEVILRCVPISNHLYFYWYRQILGQKVEFLVSFYNNEISEKSEIFDDQFSVERPDGSNFTLKIRSTKLEDSAMYFCASSEAGAGFSGNQPQHFGDGTRLSIL.

There are a few counts of this clone. The V call is TRBV27, the J call TRBJ2-7; D is uncertain. Germline V CDR1 and CDR2: MNHEY, SMNVEV (reference sequence). V gave up 2 bases and J gave up 4 bases, with 9 bases separating them. CDR3 length: 13 residues. The CDR3 loop is CASSLQAGYEQYF. In DNA form, the CDR3 reads TGTGCCAGCAGTTTACAGGCTGGGTACGAGCAGTACTTC.